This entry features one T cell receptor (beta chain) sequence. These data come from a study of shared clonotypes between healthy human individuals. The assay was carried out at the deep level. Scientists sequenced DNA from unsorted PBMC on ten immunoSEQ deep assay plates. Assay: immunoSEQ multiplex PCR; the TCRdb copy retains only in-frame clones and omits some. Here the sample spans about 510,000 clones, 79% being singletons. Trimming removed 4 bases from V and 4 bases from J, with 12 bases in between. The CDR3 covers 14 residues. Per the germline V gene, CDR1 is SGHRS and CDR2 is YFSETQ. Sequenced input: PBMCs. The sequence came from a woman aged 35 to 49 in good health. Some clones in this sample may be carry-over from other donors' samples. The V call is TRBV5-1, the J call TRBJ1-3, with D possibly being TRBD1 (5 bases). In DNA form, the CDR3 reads TGCGCCAGCAGCCAGGGCCTTGGGGGAAACACCATATATTTT. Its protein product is CASSQGLGGNTIYF.